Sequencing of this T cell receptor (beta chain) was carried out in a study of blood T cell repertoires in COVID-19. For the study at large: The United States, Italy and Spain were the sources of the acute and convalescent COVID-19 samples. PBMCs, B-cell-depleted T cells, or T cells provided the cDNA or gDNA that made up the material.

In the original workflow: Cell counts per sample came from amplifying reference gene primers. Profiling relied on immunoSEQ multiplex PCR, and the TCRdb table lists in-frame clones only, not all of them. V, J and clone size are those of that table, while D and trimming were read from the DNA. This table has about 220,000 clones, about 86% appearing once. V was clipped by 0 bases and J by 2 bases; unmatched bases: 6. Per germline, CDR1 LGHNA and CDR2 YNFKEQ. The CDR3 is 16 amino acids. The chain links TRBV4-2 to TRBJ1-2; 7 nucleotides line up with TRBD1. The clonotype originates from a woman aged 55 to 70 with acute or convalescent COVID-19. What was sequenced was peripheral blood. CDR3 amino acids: CASSQEGGRGNYGYTF. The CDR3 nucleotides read TGTGCCAGCAGCCAAGAAGGGGGCAGGGGCAACTATGGCTACACCTTC.